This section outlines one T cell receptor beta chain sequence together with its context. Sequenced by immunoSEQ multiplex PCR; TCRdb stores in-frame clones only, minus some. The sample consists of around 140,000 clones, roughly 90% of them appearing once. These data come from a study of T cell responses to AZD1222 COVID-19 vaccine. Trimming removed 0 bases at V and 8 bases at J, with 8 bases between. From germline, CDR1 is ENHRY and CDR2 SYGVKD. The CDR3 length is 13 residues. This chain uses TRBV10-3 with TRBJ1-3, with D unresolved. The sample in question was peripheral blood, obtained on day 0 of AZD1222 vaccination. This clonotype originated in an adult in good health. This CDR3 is CAISESPIHTIYF. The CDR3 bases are TGTGCCATCAGTGAGTCCCCGATACACACCATATATTTT.